This TCR beta chain was captured in a study of blood T cell repertoires in COVID-19. Assay: immunoSEQ multiplex PCR; the TCRdb copy retains only in-frame clones and omits some. The data hold around 85,000 clones, with around 91% observed a single time. Germline loops: CDR1 SGHNT, CDR2 YYREEE (reference sequence). With 1 base clipped from V and 3 bases from J, the junction kept 3 bases outside the gene matches. The CDR3 contains 15 residues. The sample comprised peripheral blood. This TCR was sampled from a woman over 75 with active or convalescent COVID-19. V is TRBV5-4 and J is TRBJ2-3, with 9 bases aligning to TRBD1. The CDR3 protein is CASSLNRGQTDTQYF. For the CDR3, the DNA is TGTGCCAGCAGCTTGAACAGGGGGCAAACAGATACGCAGTATTTT.